This T cell receptor (beta chain) was recorded in a study of cytomegalovirus exposure and HLA in healthy donors. Study at large: Among approximately 400 genotyped donors, about 85% fell in the Caucasian-associated ancestry cluster.

About this clone: One end of the junction fails to match germline, which may point to a read error.

Vbeta (60) and Jbeta (13) primers were used in the PCR. Repertoires were generated with immunoSEQ multiplex PCR, while TCRdb's copy carries only in-frame clones and drops some. Seen here are 150,000 to 200,000 clones, 75% to 90% observed once, and the top ten hold 1.5% to 2%. The CDR3 is 16 residues long. Germline assignment: CDR1 SEHNR and CDR2 FQNEAQ (reference sequence). This chain connects TRBV7-9 to TRBJ2-7; 8 bases are a match to TRBD2. Sequencing was performed on PBMCs. The sequence came from a woman under 30 in good health and CMV-seronegative. The CDR3 DNA is TGTTCCAGCAGCTCCGAGCGGGGGACTAAACCCTACGAGCAGTACTTC. Protein: CSSSSERGTKPYEQYF.